Below are 24 T cell receptor beta chains sequenced from a single sample in a study of OX40 agonist ivuxolimab in advanced cancers. Sequencing used immunoSEQ multiplex PCR; TCRdb keeps in-frame clones, though not all of them. In the table there are more than 20,000 clones, about 90% of which are singletons. Source: CD4+ or CD8+ T cells sorted from blood, taken in a trial of the OX40 agonist ivuxolimab. The receptors shown here come from an adult with an advanced solid tumor such as melanoma, head and neck, liver or kidney cancer.

The chain combines TRBV5-6 with TRBJ1-1; 9 bases line up with TRBD1. The CDR3 length is 15 residues. The V segment lost 2 bases and the J segment 4 bases; nucleotides outside the gene matches: 6. Per the germline V gene, CDR1 is SGHDT and CDR2 is YYEEEE. The CDR3 nucleotides read TGTGCCAGCAGCTTTGTGACAGGGGGGGCCACTGAAGCTTTCTTT. The encoded protein is CASSFVTGGATEAFF. The whole variable domain, filled in from reference TRBV5-6 and TRBJ1-1, reads DAGVTQSPTHLIKTRGQQVTLRCSPKSGHDTVSWYQQALGQGPQFIFQYYEEEERQRGNFPDRFSGHQFPNYSSELNVNALLLGDSALYLCASSFVTGGATEAFFGQGTRLTVV.

In DNA, the CDR3 is TGTGCCAGCAGCCAAGTGTACAGGGGCGAGGGGGGCTACACCTTC. This encodes CASSQVYRGEGGYTF. The rearrangement joins TRBV4-2 to TRBJ1-2, with 7 bases aligning to TRBD1. Germline trimming cut 1 base from V and 8 bases from J; bases unmatched to any gene: 10. This CDR3 spans 15 amino acids. In germline, CDR1 is LGHNA, CDR2 YNFKEQ.

The gene calls are TRBV7-9 and TRBJ2-3; 10 nucleotides match TRBD2. CDR3 length: 16 amino acids. J gave up 3 bases and V 5 bases, and 8 bases lay outside the gene matches. CDR1 SEHNR and CDR2 FQNEAQ come from the germline V gene (reference sequence). CDR3 bases: TGTGCCAGCAGCCCCCAAGCGGGGGGGCGTACAGATACGCAGTATTTT. Encoded protein: CASSPQAGGRTDTQYF.

In its sample, this clone was seen once. V and J are TRBV5-1 and TRBJ2-7, with 10 positions matching TRBD1. This CDR3 region has 18 residues. Germline V gene sequence: CDR1 SGHRS, CDR2 YFSETQ. With V trimmed by 0 bases and J by 3 bases, 12 bases remained unmatched. CDR3 nucleotide sequence: TGCGCCAGCAGCTTGGCCATGCCGGACAGGGGGAGCTTCTACGAGCAGTACTTC. Its protein product is CASSLAMPDRGSFYEQYF.

This rearrangement joins TRBV27 to TRBJ1-1, with a possible D match to TRBD1 (5 bases). The CDR3 loop spans 14 amino acids. The V end lost 5 bases, the J end lost 4 bases, and 14 bases lay between the germline ends. Germline-derived CDR1 and CDR2 are MNHEY and SMNVEV (reference sequence). The CDR3 bases are TGTGCCAGCAGTCGAACTCCCGGGGGCACTGAAGCTTTCTTT. Amino acids: CASSRTPGGTEAFF.

The chain uses TRBV6-1 and TRBJ1-5; D possibly corresponds to TRBD1 (6 bases). The V gene lost 0 bases and the J gene lost 4 bases, with 13 bases spanning the gap. This CDR3 comprises 16 residues. Germline lookup yields CDR1 MNHNS and CDR2 SASEGT. The CDR3 here is CASSEAPTGKNQPQHF. In DNA, the CDR3 is TGTGCCAGCAGTGAAGCGCCCACAGGGAAAAATCAGCCCCAGCATTTT.

J is TRBJ1-2 and V is TRBV7-9, with D unclear. The CDR3 is 15 residues long. Trimming pared 8 bases from V and 0 bases from J, leaving 16 bases between. Germline V CDR1 and CDR2: SEHNR, FQNEAQ (reference sequence). CDR3 in amino acids: CASEGSAGTNYGYTF. The DNA of the CDR3 is TGTGCCAGCGAAGGGTCCGCGGGTACTAACTATGGCTACACCTTC.

V usage is TRBV10-2 and J usage is TRBJ2-2; 9 bases map to TRBD2. This CDR3 is built from 15 residues. V trimming: 4 bases; J trimming: 4 bases; junction bases outside the gene matches: 4. Germline CDR1 reads WSHSY; CDR2 reads SAAADI. DNA of the CDR3: TGCGCCAGCAGTGGGCTAGCGGGGACCACCGGGGAGCTGTTTTTT. Its translation: CASSGLAGTTGELFF.

The genes are TRBV5-1 and TRBJ1-6; D is uncertain. The CDR3 runs 16 residues. CDR1 and CDR2 (germline): SGHRS, YFSETQ. Trimming cost V 0 bases and J 0 bases, with 7 bases left between them. The CDR3 protein is CASSLDKSSYNSPLHF. In DNA, the CDR3 is TGCGCCAGCAGCTTGGACAAGAGCTCCTATAATTCACCCCTCCACTTT.

This clone turned up a few times. J is TRBJ2-1 and V is TRBV2; 8 bases align to TRBD1. The CDR3 length is 14 residues. Looked up from germline, CDR1 is SNHLY and CDR2 is FYNNEI. J was trimmed by 0 bases and V by 7 bases; bases with no gene match: 2. CDR3 sequence: CASKTGDSYNEQFF. The CDR3 DNA reads as TGTGCCAGCAAGACAGGGGACTCCTACAATGAGCAGTTCTTC.

The rearrangement joins TRBV6-6 to TRBJ1-2, with 12 bases matching TRBD1. The V and J ends lost 3 bases and 8 bases, in that order; junction bases with no gene match: 10. CDR3 length: 16 amino acids. Germline V gene data show CDR1 as MNHNY and CDR2 as SVGAGI (reference sequence). Written as DNA, the CDR3 is TGTGCCAGCAGTTATGACTTGGGACAGGGGGCGGAGGGCTACACCTTC. This codes for CASSYDLGQGAEGYTF.

The genes are TRBV7-9 and TRBJ2-1; D uncertain. Between the trimmed V and J ends, which lost 4 bases and 5 bases, there was a span of 12 bases. The CDR3 extends over 14 amino acids. Per the germline V gene, CDR1 is SEHNR and CDR2 is FQNEAQ (reference sequence). Here the CDR3 reads CASSSEDFNNEQFF. As DNA, the CDR3 is TGTGCCAGCAGCTCCGAAGATTTCAACAATGAGCAGTTCTTC.

The chain carries TRBV30 and TRBJ2-7; D gene unclear. The CDR3 totals 13 residues. The germline CDR1 and CDR2 sequences are GTSNPN and SVGIG (reference sequence). Trimming removed 5 bases from V and 0 bases from J, with 11 bases in between. CDR3 DNA: TGTGCCTGGGGGGATGGATCCTCCTACGAGCAGTACTTC. Its protein product is CAWGDGSSYEQYF. The complete variable domain, with remaining parts taken from reference TRBV30 and TRBJ2-7, reads SQTIHQWPATLVQPVGSPLSLECTVEGTSNPNLYWYRQAAGRGLQLLFYSVGIGQISSEVPQNLSASRPQDRQFILSSKKLLLSDSGFYLCAWGDGSSYEQYFGPGTRLTVT.

This clone was seen just once. This chain joins TRBV4-2 and TRBJ2-3; 8 bases are shared with TRBD2. CDR1 is LGHNA, CDR2 YNFKEQ, per germline. The CDR3 has 17 residues. Unmatched junction bases numbered 14, after V lost 4 bases and J lost 5 bases. The CDR3 region is CASSRPVAGSYVDTQYF. For the CDR3, the DNA is TGTGCCAGCAGCCGACCGGTAGCGGGGTCATATGTAGATACGCAGTATTTT.

This chain links TRBV13 with TRBJ2-5, with 9 bases identical to TRBD1. The length of the CDR3 is 14 residues. Germline V gene data show CDR1 as PRHDT and CDR2 as FYEKMQ (reference sequence). Trimming removed 6 bases from V and 5 bases from J; junction bases left unmatched: 7. The CDR3 reads CASSRGQGAETQYF. CDR3 DNA sequence: TGTGCCAGCAGTCGGGGACAGGGTGCCGAGACCCAGTACTTC.

This chain joins TRBV25-1 and TRBJ1-2; D is ambiguous. This CDR3 is built from 15 residues. Per germline, CDR1 MGHDK and CDR2 SYGVNS. V lost 3 bases to trimming and J lost 2 bases, with 13 bases between them. The CDR3 coding sequence is TGTGCCAGCAGTGATCTGGCAGGCGAAAACTATGGCTACACCTTC. Encoded protein: CASSDLAGENYGYTF.

The V and J genes are TRBV10-3 and TRBJ1-5; no definite D call. CDR3 length: 13 residues. Trimming took 0 bases from V and 5 from J, leaving 5 bases between them. The germline CDR1 and CDR2 sequences are ENHRY and SYGVKD. As DNA, the CDR3 is TGTGCCATCAGTGAGTCGGGGTATCAGCCCCAGCATTTT. It codes for CAISESGYQPQHF.

CDR3 bases: TGCAGCGCCCGCCCCCCGGGAGCGGGCGAGACCCAGTACTTC. Translating it yields CSARPPGAGETQYF. The chain couples TRBV29-1 to TRBJ2-5, with D possibly being TRBD2 (6 bases). Germline-derived CDR1 and CDR2 are SQVTM and ANQGSEA. This CDR3 has 14 amino acids. V gave up 7 bases and J gave up 5 bases, with 20 bases separating them. The full variable domain, in which reference TRBV29-1 and TRBJ2-5 provide the parts outside the CDR3, is SAVISQKPSRDICQRGTSLTIQCQVDSQVTMMFWYRQQPGQSLTLIATANQGSEATYESGFVIDKFPISRPNLTFSTLTVSNMSPEDSSIYLCSARPPGAGETQYFGPGTRLLVL.

In its sample, this clone was seen once. J is TRBJ1-2 and V is TRBV27, with unresolved D. CDR3 size: 12 residues. The V gene's germline CDR1 is MNHEY and CDR2 SMNVEV (reference sequence). The V end lost 5 bases, the J end lost 8 bases, and 12 bases lay between the germline ends. This chain's CDR3 is CASSTGRGGYTF. The CDR3 coding sequence is TGTGCCAGCAGTACTGGCCGAGGAGGCTACACCTTC.

V is TRBV2 and J is TRBJ2-7, with 8 bases identical to TRBD1. V lost 2 bases to trimming and J lost 5 bases; unmatched junction nucleotides: 2. The CDR3 length is 13 residues. Germline assignment: CDR1 SNHLY and CDR2 FYNNEI. CDR3 DNA sequence: TGTGCCAGCAGTGAAACAGGGGGACACGAGCAGTACTTC. Its translation: CASSETGGHEQYF.

V usage is TRBV4-1 and J usage is TRBJ1-4; the D gene is possibly TRBD1 (5 bases). This CDR3 is built from 15 residues. Germline V CDR1 and CDR2: MGHRA, YSYEKL. The ends were cut back, 0 bases at V and 6 bases at J, with 11 bases in the middle. CDR3 in DNA: TGCGCCAGCAGCCAAGAGGGAGGGGTTTATGAAAAACTGTTTTTT. Amino acid sequence: CASSQEGGVYEKLFF.

The chain employs TRBV7-6 and TRBJ2-3; D is undetermined. V lost 4 bases and J lost 1, with 6 bases in between. Germline CDR1 and CDR2: SGHVS and FNYEAQ. CDR3 length: 13 residues. CDR3 in amino acids: CASSSARTDTQYF. The CDR3 DNA reads as TGTGCCAGCAGCTCTGCCCGCACAGATACGCAGTATTTT.

The rearrangement uses TRBV5-1 and TRBJ2-7, with TRBD1 as a possible D gene (5 bases). Trimming stripped 0 bases from V and 3 bases from J, with 16 bases between. The CDR3 length is 16 residues. Germline values: CDR1 SGHRS, CDR2 YFSETQ. Here the CDR3 DNA reads TGCGCCAGCAGCTTGGGAGGATCTGGGGCCATCTACGAGCAGTACTTC. Its protein product is CASSLGGSGAIYEQYF.

The chain carries TRBV2 and TRBJ2-2; D perhaps matches TRBD2 (6 bases). Germline CDR1 SNHLY, CDR2 FYNNEI. Trimming pared 5 bases from V and 5 bases from J, leaving 15 bases between. This CDR3 spans 15 amino acids. The CDR3 loop reads CASSSRQEGTGELFF. The CDR3 nucleotides are TGTGCCAGCAGTTCTCGGCAGGAGGGAACCGGGGAGCTGTTTTTT.